The TCR beta chain described here comes from a study of tumor-infiltrating lymphocytes in primary liver carcinoma. In the case of this clonotype: A much larger clone sits a single nucleotide away, making a read error possible.

Total RNA amounting to about 520 ng was the source from which TCR beta cDNA was made with a constant-region primer. Sequencing libraries for TCR beta derived from three nested multiplex PCR rounds that used slightly modified ARM-PCR. The study ran its first two PCR rounds for approximately 10 cycles each, using TRBV1-TRBV30 forward primers and a C-beta reverse primer. TCRdb re-analysed the multiplex PCR reads in MiXCR, keeping a single row per CDR3 protein. The table includes about 300,000 distinct CDR3 sequences, roughly two thirds detected once. Germline values: CDR1 SQVTM, CDR2 ANQGSEA. The ends were cut back, 4 bases at V and 0 bases at J, with 13 bases in the middle. This CDR3 spans 15 amino acids. Out of unsorted whole blood came the blood RNA, and germline DNA was extracted as well.

This TCR was sampled from a man between 35 and 55 years old with primary liver carcinoma and hepatitis B virus infection. The gene calls are TRBV29-1 and TRBJ2-1, with TRBD2 as a possible D gene (6 bases). The source material was peripheral blood. CDR3 amino acids: CSVGKAGSSYNEQFF. In DNA, the CDR3 is TGCAGCGTTGGAAAGGCGGGGAGCTCCTACAATGAGCAGTTCTTC.